This entry concerns a single TCR beta chain. Trimming stripped 3 bases from V and 6 bases from J, with 15 bases between. The CDR3 is made up of 15 amino acids. The germline V gene encodes CDR1 MNHNY and CDR2 SVGAGI (reference sequence). The data were obtained in a study of tumor-infiltrating lymphocytes in oesophageal squamous cell carcinoma. TCRdb re-called the PCR reads through MiXCR, storing one row per CDR3 protein. The sample consists of about 15,000 distinct CDR3 sequences, around half of them appearing once. The clonotype comes from a female donor with esophageal squamous cell carcinoma. The sample comprised esophageal tumor tissue. The genes are TRBV6-6 and TRBJ2-1; D gene uncertain. CDR3 sequence: CASSYERSLGNEQFF. DNA for the CDR3: TGTGCCAGCAGTTATGAGAGGAGCCTGGGCAATGAGCAGTTCTTC.